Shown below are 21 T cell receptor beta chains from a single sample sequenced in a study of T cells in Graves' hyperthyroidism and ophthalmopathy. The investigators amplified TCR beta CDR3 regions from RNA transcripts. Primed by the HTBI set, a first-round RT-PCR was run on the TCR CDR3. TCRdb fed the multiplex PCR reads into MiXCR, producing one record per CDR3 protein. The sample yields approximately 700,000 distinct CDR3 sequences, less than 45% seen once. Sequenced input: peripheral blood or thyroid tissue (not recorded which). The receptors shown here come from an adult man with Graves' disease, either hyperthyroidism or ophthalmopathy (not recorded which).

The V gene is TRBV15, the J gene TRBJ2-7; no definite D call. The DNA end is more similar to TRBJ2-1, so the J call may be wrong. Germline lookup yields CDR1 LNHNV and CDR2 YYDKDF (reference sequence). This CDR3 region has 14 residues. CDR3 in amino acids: CATSRDGRDDEQFF. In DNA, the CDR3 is TGTGCCACCAGCAGAGATGGAAGGGATGATGAGCAGTTCTTC.

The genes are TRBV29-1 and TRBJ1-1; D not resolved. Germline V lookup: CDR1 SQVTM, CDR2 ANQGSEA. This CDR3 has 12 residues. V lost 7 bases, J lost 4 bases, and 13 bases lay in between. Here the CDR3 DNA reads TGCAGCGCAATGGAGGGCAGCACTGAAGCTTTCTTT. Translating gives CSAMEGSTEAFF.

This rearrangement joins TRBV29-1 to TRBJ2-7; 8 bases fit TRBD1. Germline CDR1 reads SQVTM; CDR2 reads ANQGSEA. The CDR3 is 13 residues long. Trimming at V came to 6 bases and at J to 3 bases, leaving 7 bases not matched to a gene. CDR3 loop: CSVGHRGDYEQYF. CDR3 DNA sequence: TGCAGCGTAGGGCACAGGGGGGACTACGAGCAGTACTTC.

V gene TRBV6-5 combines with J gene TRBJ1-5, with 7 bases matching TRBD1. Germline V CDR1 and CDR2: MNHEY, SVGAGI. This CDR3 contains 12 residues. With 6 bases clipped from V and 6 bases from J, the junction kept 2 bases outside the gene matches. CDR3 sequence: CASRSGGQPQHF. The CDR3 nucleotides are TGTGCCAGCAGGTCAGGGGGTCAGCCCCAGCATTTT.

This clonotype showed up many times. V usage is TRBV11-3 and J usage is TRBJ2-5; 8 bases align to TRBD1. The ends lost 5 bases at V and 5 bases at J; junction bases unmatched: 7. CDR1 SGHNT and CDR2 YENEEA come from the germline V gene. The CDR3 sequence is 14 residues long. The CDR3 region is CASSREDRDETQYF. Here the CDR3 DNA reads TGTGCCAGCAGCCGTGAGGACAGGGACGAGACCCAGTACTTC.

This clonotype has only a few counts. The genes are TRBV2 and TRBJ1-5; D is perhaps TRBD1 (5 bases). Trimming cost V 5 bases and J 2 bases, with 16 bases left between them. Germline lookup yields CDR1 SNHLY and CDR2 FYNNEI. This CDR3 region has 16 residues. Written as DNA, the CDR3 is TGTGCCAGCAGTCTAGGGGTTAACATAGGCAATCAGCCCCAGCATTTT. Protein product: CASSLGVNIGNQPQHF.

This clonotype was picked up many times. The CDR3 DNA reads TGTGCCAGCAGCCCGGCGGGGGGCAACGAAAAACTGTTTTTT. This gives the protein CASSPAGGNEKLFF. This chain connects TRBV7-2 to TRBJ1-4; D possibly corresponds to TRBD1 (6 bases). CDR3 length: 14 amino acids. Germline lookup yields CDR1 SGHTA and CDR2 FQGNSA. Trimming pared 5 bases from V and 8 bases from J, leaving 15 bases between.

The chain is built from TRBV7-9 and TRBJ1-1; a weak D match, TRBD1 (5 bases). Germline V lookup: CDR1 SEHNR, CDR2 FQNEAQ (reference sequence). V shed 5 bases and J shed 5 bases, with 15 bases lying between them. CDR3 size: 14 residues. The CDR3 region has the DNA TGTGCCAGCAGCCCGATGGGACTGAGGACTGAAGCTTTCTTT. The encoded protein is CASSPMGLRTEAFF.

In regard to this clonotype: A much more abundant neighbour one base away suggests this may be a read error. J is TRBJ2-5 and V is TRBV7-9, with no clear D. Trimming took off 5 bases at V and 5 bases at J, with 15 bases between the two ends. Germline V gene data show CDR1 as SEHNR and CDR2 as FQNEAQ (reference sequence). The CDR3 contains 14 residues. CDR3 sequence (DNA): TGTGCCAGCAGCGTGGAAAATGTTGTGGAGACCCAGTACTTC. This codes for CASSVENVVETQYF.

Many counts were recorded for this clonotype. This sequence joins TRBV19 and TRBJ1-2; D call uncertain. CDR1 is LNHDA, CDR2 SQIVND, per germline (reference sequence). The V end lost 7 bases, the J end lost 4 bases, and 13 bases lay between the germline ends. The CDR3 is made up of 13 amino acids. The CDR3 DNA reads TGTGCCAGTACCGCAGGACGGAGCTATGGCTACACCTTC. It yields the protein CASTAGRSYGYTF.

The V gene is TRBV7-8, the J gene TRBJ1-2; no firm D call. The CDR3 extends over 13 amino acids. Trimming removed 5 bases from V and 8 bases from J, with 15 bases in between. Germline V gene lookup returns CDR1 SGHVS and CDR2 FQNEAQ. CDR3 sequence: CASSHGNLAGYTF. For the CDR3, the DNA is TGTGCCAGCAGCCACGGGAACCTAGCCGGCTACACCTTC.

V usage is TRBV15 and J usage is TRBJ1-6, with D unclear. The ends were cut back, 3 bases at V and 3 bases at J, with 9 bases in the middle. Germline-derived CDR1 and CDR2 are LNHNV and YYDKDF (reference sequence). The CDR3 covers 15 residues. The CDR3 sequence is CATSSRINYNSPLHF. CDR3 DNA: TGTGCCACCAGCAGCAGGATAAACTATAATTCACCCCTCCACTTT.

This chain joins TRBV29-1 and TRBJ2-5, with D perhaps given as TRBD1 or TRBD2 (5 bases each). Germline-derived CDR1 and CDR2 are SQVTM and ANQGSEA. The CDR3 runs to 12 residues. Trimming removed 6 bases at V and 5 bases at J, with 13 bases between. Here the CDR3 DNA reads TGCAGCGTCAGTGGGACGGGGGAGACCCAGTACTTC. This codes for CSVSGTGETQYF.

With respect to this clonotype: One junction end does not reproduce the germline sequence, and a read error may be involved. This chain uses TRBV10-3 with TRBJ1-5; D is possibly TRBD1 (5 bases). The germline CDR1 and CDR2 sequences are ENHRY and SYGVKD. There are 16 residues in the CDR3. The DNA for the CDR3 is TGTGCCAGCAGTGATTATGTTGACAGTAACAATCAGCCCCAGCATTTT. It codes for CASSDYVDSNNQPQHF.

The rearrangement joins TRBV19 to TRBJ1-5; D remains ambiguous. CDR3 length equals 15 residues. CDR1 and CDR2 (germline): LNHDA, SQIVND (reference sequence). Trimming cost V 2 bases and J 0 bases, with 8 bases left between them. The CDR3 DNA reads TGTGCCAGTAGTATAACGGGCTTTAGCAATCAGCCCCAGCATTTT. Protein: CASSITGFSNQPQHF.

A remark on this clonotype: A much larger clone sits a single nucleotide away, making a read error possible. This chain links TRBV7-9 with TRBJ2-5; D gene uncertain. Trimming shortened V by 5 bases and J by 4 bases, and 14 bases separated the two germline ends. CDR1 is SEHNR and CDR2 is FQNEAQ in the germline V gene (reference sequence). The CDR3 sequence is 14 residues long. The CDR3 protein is CASSHHARRETQYF. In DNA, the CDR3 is TGTGCCAGCAGCCACCATGCCAGACGAGAGACCCAGTACTTC.

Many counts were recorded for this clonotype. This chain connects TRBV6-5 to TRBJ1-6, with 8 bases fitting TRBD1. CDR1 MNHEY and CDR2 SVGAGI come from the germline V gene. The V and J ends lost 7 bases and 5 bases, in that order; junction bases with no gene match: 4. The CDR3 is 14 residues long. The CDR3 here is CASNRQGNNSPLHF. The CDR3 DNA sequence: TGTGCCAGCAATCGACAGGGGAATAATTCACCCCTCCACTTT.

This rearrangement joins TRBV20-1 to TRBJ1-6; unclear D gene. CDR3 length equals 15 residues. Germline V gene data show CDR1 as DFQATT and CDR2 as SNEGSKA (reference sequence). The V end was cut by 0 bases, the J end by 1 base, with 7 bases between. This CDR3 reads CSAREPPSYNSPLHF. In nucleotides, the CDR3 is TGCAGTGCTAGAGAGCCACCTTCCTATAATTCACCCCTCCACTTT.

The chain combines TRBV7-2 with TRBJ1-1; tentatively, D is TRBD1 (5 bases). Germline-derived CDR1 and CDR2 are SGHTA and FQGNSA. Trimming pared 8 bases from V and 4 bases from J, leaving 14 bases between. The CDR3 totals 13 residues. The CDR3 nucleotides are TGTGCCAGCGGCGTCAGGGATTCCACTGAAGCTTTCTTT. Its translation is CASGVRDSTEAFF.

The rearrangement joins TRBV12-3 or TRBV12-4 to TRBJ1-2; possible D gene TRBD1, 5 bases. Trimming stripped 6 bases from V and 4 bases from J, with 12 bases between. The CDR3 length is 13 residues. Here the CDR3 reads CASSLSGSYGYTF. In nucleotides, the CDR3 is TGTGCCAGCAGCCTTTCAGGGAGCTATGGCTACACCTTC.

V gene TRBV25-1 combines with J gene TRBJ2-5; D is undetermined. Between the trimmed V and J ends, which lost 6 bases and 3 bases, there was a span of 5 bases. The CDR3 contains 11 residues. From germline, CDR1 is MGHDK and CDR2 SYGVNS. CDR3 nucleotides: TGTGCCAGCAGACCCGAAGAGACCCAGTACTTC. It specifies CASRPEETQYF.